Below, one T cell receptor beta chain is given with its context. The germline gene is not matched at one end of the junction; a read error may be the cause. These data originate in a study of CD8 T cells in Susac syndrome. This CDR3 contains 14 residues. Germline CDR1 reads SGHRS; CDR2 reads YFSETQ. In contrast to the negatively isolated CD8+ and CD4+ T cells, TEMRA cells were FACS-enriched. The RNA input was about 0.5 to 1 ug, and it was reverse transcribed with random hexamers. TCRdb re-analysed the immunoSEQ multiplex PCR reads in MiXCR, keeping a single row per CDR3 protein. Of 400,000 or so distinct CDR3 sequences in the sample, roughly 85% were seen once.

Specimen: CD8+ T cells from PBMCs. The chain has TRBV5-1 and TRBJ1-2; possible D gene TRBD1, 5 bases. This TCR was recovered from a human donor with multiple sclerosis. The chain's CDR3 is CAGSPGGGLDGYTF. CDR3 in DNA: TGCGCCGGCAGCCCTGGCGGGGGACTAGATGGCTACACCTTC.